This T cell receptor beta chain was recorded in a study of vaccination and CD4 T cells after COVID-19. Study at large: The cells were exposed to overlapping spike peptides originating from SARS-CoV-2, HCoV-NL63, HCoV-OC43 and HCoV-229E for stimulation.

Treatment described: roughly 10-day PBMC culture with coronavirus spike peptide pools or control peptides (ViraFEST assay). Details on this clonotype: Its antigen remains unknown.

The CDR3 sequence is 15 residues long. Germline loops: CDR1 SGHAT, CDR2 FQNNGV. V lost 5 bases to trimming and J lost 5 bases, with 18 bases between them. Oncomine TCR Beta short-read sequencing was applied to DNA from cultured CD4+ T cells. One entry per CDR3 protein, called by TCRdb with MiXCR from the PCR reads. The table includes some 16,000 distinct CDR3 sequences, about three quarters detected once. Sequencing was carried out using CD4+ T cells from blood, cultured in vitro. The receptor comes from a human donor who had recovered from COVID-19. The chain recombines TRBV11-2 with TRBJ1-1; D might be TRBD1 (6 bases). CDR3 nucleotide sequence: TGTGCCAGCAGCGCTGAGACAGGACGGTTAACTGAAGCTTTCTTT. Translating gives CASSAETGRLTEAFF.